A selection of T cell receptor beta chains follows, all from one sample in a study of blood T cell repertoires in COVID-19. Profiled with immunoSEQ multiplex PCR; TCRdb holds only in-frame clones, not every one. This repertoire shows around 31,000 clones, around 89% found once; its top ten account for roughly 15%. Material: peripheral blood. The receptors derive from an elderly man with acute or convalescent COVID-19. Each CDR3 is given with its conserved first and last residue. Fields, in order: clone size, D gene, V gene, J gene, CDR3 DNA, CDR3 protein. A D gene is named only where the DNA matches it firmly. The size of a clone is reported for some rows only, either as once, few or many, or as a class for expanded clones.

-,-,TRBV29-1,TRBJ1-2,TGCAGCGTTGGAGTTAACTATGGCTACACCTTC,CSVGVNYGYTF
-,-,TRBV19,TRBJ1-3,TGTGCCAGTAGTATAGGGGAGCACTTCTCTGGAAACACCATATATTTT,CASSIGEHFSGNTIYF
-,TRBD1,TRBV6-6,TRBJ1-2,TGTGCCAGCAGCAGAAACCGGGACAGGGTTTCGGGGGGCTACACCTTC,CASSRNRDRVSGGYTF
-,TRBD2,TRBV2,TRBJ2-3,TGTGCCAGCAGTAACCTAGCGGGGGGGGTCGATACGCAGTATTTT,CASSNLAGGVDTQYF
-,TRBD1,TRBV9,TRBJ1-1,TGTGCCAGCAGCGTAGAGGGACAGAGGAGTACTGAAGCTTTCTTT,CASSVEGQRSTEAFF
-,TRBD1,TRBV29-1,TRBJ2-7,TGCAGCGTGCGGACAGGGCACGAGCAGTACTTC,CSVRTGHEQYF
-,-,TRBV3-1/TRBV3-2,TRBJ2-5,TGTGCCAGCAGCCAAGCCCTCCTGGACAGTGGCCAAGAGACCCAGTACTTC,CASSQALLDSGQETQYF
-,-,TRBV3-1/TRBV3-2,TRBJ1-1,TGTGCCAGCAGCCCGTTTGGGGGGGTTGGGAACACTGAAGCTTTCTTT,CASSPFGGVGNTEAFF
-,-,TRBV19,TRBJ1-1,TGTGCCAGTAGGCCCCCCGTAGGGGTCTACATGAACACTGAAGCTTTCTTT,CASRPPVGVYMNTEAFF
-,-,TRBV6-4,TRBJ1-6,TGTGCCAGGGTCCTGAGTAATTCACCCCTCCACTTT,CARVLSNSPLHF
-,TRBD1,TRBV7-2,TRBJ2-7,TGTGCCAGCAGCTTTCAGGGGGCTGGCGAGCAGTACTTC,CASSFQGAGEQYF
-,-,TRBV6-1,TRBJ1-6,TGTGCCAGCAGTGAAGCGTCCAACGAGTCACCCCTCCACTTT,CASSEASNESPLHF
-,TRBD2,TRBV18,TRBJ2-5,TGTGCCAGCTCACCACCGTTCAGGGGACTAGCGGGGGGCCCGCCTGAAGAGACCCAGTACTTC,CASSPPFRGLAGGPPEETQYF
-,-,TRBV2,TRBJ1-6,TGTGCCAGCAGTGATAACCTACTACGGAGTTCACCCCTCCACTTT,CASSDNLLRSSPLHF
-,-,TRBV19,TRBJ1-5,TGTGCCAGTAGTATAGTCAGTTATCAGCCCCAGCATTTT,CASSIVSYQPQHF
-,-,TRBV7-8,TRBJ1-5,TGTGCCAGCAGCTTAGTCGGGTTCGGCGACCGTGGTCAGCCCCAGCATTTT,CASSLVGFGDRGQPQHF
-,TRBD1,TRBV3-1/TRBV3-2,TRBJ2-7,TGTGCCAGCAGCCAGGGACAGCGCCGTTCCGGCGAGCAGTACTTC,CASSQGQRRSGEQYF
-,-,TRBV28,TRBJ2-7,TGTGCCAGCAGCTACCGACAATTTGGAGGCTACGAGCAGTACTTC,CASSYRQFGGYEQYF
-,-,TRBV11-2,TRBJ1-2,TGTGCCAGCAGCTCCCGGACAGATTCGAACTATGGCTACACCTTC,CASSSRTDSNYGYTF
-,TRBD2,TRBV5-1,TRBJ2-3,TGCGCCAGCAGCTTCCCACTAGCGGAGGGGAATACGCAGTATTTT,CASSFPLAEGNTQYF
once,TRBD1,TRBV3-1/TRBV3-2,TRBJ2-1,TGTGCCAGCAGCCGGAAAGGGGGGACAGGCTCCTACAATGAGCAGTTCTTC,CASSRKGGTGSYNEQFF
-,TRBD1,TRBV11-2,TRBJ1-4,TGTGCCAGCAGCAACCACCGGGACAGGGGGTCCCCTTTCGCTGAAAAACTGTTTTTT,CASSNHRDRGSPFAEKLFF
-,-,TRBV7-2,TRBJ2-5,TGTGCCAGCAGCGGACTGAGCCTACAAGAGACCCAGTACTTC,CASSGLSLQETQYF
-,TRBD1,TRBV7-2,TRBJ2-1,TGTGCCAGCAGCTTATTGGCTGGTGGACAGGGGGTGTTCGAGCAGTTCTTC,CASSLLAGGQGVFEQFF
-,TRBD1,TRBV15,TRBJ1-4,TGTGCCACCAGCAGAGATCGAACGGGACAGGAAAAACTGTTTTTT,CATSRDRTGQEKLFF
-,TRBD1,TRBV11-2,TRBJ1-1,TGTGCCAGCAGCTTAGCCCGGACAGGGACGGAAACTTTCTTT,CASSLARTGTETFF
-,-,TRBV3-1/TRBV3-2,TRBJ1-4,TGTGCCAGCAGCCTAGGGACAACAACTAATGAAAAACTGTTTTTT,CASSLGTTTNEKLFF
-,TRBD1,TRBV5-5,TRBJ2-7,TGTGCCAGCAGCTCACAGGGGGAATTCTACGAGCAGTACTTC,CASSSQGEFYEQYF
-,TRBD2,TRBV6-1,TRBJ2-3,TGTGCCAGCAGTGAAGATCTAGCGGGGGTGGAAACAGATACGCAGTATTTT,CASSEDLAGVETDTQYF
-,-,TRBV4-1,TRBJ2-4,TGCGCCAGCAGCCAAGAAAAGCAGGGTGAGGACATTCAGTACTTC,CASSQEKQGEDIQYF
-,TRBD1,TRBV11-3,TRBJ2-5,TGTGCCAGCAGCTTGGCCTCCGGGACAGGGAAGGAGACCCAGTACTTC,CASSLASGTGKETQYF
-,-,TRBV7-3,TRBJ1-6,TGTGCCAGCAGCTTAGGACTGTTTGAATCACCCCTCCACTTT,CASSLGLFESPLHF
-,-,TRBV5-6,TRBJ1-1,TGTGCCAGCAGCTTGGCGGCAGGCCGACTGAACACTGAAGCTTTCTTT,CASSLAAGRLNTEAFF
-,TRBD1,TRBV18,TRBJ2-7,TGTGCCAGCTCGCCGGGACAGGTAACCTACGAGCAGTACTTC,CASSPGQVTYEQYF
-,TRBD1,TRBV19,TRBJ2-1,TGTGCCAGTAGTTCGACAGGGATCAACGATGAGCAGTTCTTC,CASSSTGINDEQFF
-,-,TRBV30,TRBJ1-2,TGTGCCTGGACCGTCGGGGCTAACTATGGCTACACCTTC,CAWTVGANYGYTF
-,-,TRBV7-2,TRBJ1-5,TGTGCCAGCAGCTTATACCAGGGACAGCCCCAGCATTTT,CASSLYQGQPQHF
-,TRBD2,TRBV30,TRBJ2-5,TGTGCCTGGAGTTCACCGGGACTAGCGAACCAAGAGACCCAGTACTTC,CAWSSPGLANQETQYF
few,-,TRBV5-1,TRBJ1-4,TGCGCCAGCAGAACGTCTTTAGCAACTAATGAAAAACTGTTTTTT,CASRTSLATNEKLFF
-,TRBD2,TRBV24-1,TRBJ2-2,TGTGCCACCAGTGATCGGGGGGGCGCAGGCACCGGGGAGCTGTTTTTT,CATSDRGGAGTGELFF
-,-,TRBV19,TRBJ1-6,TGTGCCAGTAGTATCAGCTACAGGACGTATAATTCACCCCTCCACTTT,CASSISYRTYNSPLHF
-,-,TRBV9,TRBJ1-2,TGTGCCAGCAGCGTTGACATTACGAACTATGGCTACACCTTC,CASSVDITNYGYTF
-,TRBD2,TRBV2,TRBJ2-3,TGTGCCAGCAAGACTAGCCCTTGGATAGATACGCAGTATTTT,CASKTSPWIDTQYF
-,-,TRBV13,TRBJ1-2,TGTGCCAGCAGCTTCGGGGGTTACTATGGCTACACCTTC,CASSFGGYYGYTF
-,-,TRBV19,TRBJ1-2,TGTGCCAGCTATTGGAGGAGCTACACCTTC,CASYWRSYTF
-,-,TRBV2,TRBJ2-3,TGTGCCAGCAGTGTCTTCTCGGGTACAGATACGCAGTATTTT,CASSVFSGTDTQYF
-,-,TRBV30,TRBJ1-1,TGTGCCTGGAGACAGGGCAACACTGAAGCTTTCTTT,CAWRQGNTEAFF
-,-,TRBV30,TRBJ1-1,TGTGCCTGGGACCCGTTGGGGCCAGCCACTGAAGCTTTCTTT,CAWDPLGPATEAFF
-,-,TRBV19,TRBJ1-5,TGTGCCAGTAGTATAAGGGGGAGCAATCAGCCCCAGCATTTT,CASSIRGSNQPQHF
-,-,TRBV12-5,TRBJ2-1,TGTGCTAGTGGTTTGGCACAGTTGGATGAGCAGTTCTTC,CASGLAQLDEQFF
-,TRBD1,TRBV9,TRBJ1-3,TGTGCCAGCAGCGTAGCGGGGACAGGCTCTGGAAACACCATATATTTT,CASSVAGTGSGNTIYF
-,-,TRBV6-1,TRBJ2-5,TGTGCCAGCAGTGAAGAGGTAGGCCGGAGAAAGAACCAAGAGACCCAGTACTTC,CASSEEVGRRKNQETQYF
-,-,TRBV9,TRBJ2-2,TGTGCCAGCAGCCTCGGGACTGCTGGGATCGGGGAGCTGTTTTTT,CASSLGTAGIGELFF
-,-,TRBV24-1,TRBJ2-2,TGTGCCACCAGTGATTTTCAGACAGGCAGGACCGGGGAGCTGTTTTTT,CATSDFQTGRTGELFF
once,TRBD1,TRBV18,TRBJ1-6,TGTGCCAGCTCACCACGGCACGACAGGGGGAATTCACCCCTCCACTTT,CASSPRHDRGNSPLHF
-,-,TRBV9,TRBJ1-1,TGTGCCAGCAACACTAGAGGAGGGGCGACAGCTTTCTTT,CASNTRGGATAFF
-,TRBD2,TRBV3-1/TRBV3-2,TRBJ2-3,TGTGCCAGCAGCCAGACTAGCGTTTCAACAGATACGCAGTATTTT,CASSQTSVSTDTQYF
-,-,TRBV5-5,TRBJ2-3,TGTGCCAGCAGCTTGGAGGGGGGCACAGATACGCAGTATTTT,CASSLEGGTDTQYF
-,TRBD1,TRBV5-1,TRBJ2-2,TGCGCCAGCAGCCCCTCTGGGACAGGGGCGACTAGCGGGGAGCTGTTTTTT,CASSPSGTGATSGELFF
-,TRBD1,TRBV4-2,TRBJ2-2,TGTGCCAGCAGCCGGTCGACAGGGAAGACCGGGGAGCTGTTTTTT,CASSRSTGKTGELFF